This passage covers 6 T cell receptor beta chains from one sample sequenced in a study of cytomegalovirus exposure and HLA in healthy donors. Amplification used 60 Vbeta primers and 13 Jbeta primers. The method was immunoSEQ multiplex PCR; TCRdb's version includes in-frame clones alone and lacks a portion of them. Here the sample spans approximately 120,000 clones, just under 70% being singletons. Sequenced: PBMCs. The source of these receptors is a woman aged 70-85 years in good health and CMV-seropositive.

CDR3 sequence (DNA): TGTGCCTCCGGGACTAGCGCCTACGAGCAGTACTTC. Its translation: CASGTSAYEQYF. This chain connects TRBV30 to TRBJ2-7; 10 bases agree with TRBD2. Germline trimming cut 7 bases from V and 2 bases from J; bases unmatched to any gene: 2. CDR1 is GTSNPN, CDR2 SVGIG, per germline (reference sequence). The CDR3 loop spans 12 amino acids. The full variable domain, with the rest looked up from reference TRBV30 and TRBJ2-7, is SQTIHQWPATLVQPVGSPLSLECTVEGTSNPNLYWYRQAAGRGLQLLFYSVGIGQISSEVPQNLSASRPQDRQFILSSKKLLLSDSGFYLCASGTSAYEQYFGPGTRLTVT.

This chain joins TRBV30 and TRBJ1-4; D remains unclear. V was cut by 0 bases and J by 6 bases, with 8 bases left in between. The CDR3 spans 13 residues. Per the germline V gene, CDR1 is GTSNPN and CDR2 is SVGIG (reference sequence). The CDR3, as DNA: TGTGCCTGGAGTGTCTCTGTTCATGAAAAACTGTTTTTT. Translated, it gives CAWSVSVHEKLFF.

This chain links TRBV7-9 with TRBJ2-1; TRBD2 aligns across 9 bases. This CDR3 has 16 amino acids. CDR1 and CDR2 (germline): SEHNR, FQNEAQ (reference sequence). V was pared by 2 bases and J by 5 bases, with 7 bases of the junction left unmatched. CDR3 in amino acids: CASSLSVAGGHNEQFF. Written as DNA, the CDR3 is TGTGCCAGCAGCTTATCCGTTGCGGGGGGGCACAATGAGCAGTTCTTC.

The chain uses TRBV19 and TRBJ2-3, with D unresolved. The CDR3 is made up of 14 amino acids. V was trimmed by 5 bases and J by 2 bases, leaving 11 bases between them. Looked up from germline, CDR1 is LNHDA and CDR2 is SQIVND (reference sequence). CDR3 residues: CASSLQEFTDTQYF. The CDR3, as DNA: TGTGCCAGTAGTCTTCAGGAATTCACAGATACGCAGTATTTT.

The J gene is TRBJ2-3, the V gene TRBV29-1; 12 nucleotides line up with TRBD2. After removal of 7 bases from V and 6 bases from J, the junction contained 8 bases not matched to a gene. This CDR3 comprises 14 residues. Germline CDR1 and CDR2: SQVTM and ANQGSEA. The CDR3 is CSGSSGGARDTQYF. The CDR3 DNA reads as TGCAGCGGATCTAGCGGGGGGGCCCGGGATACGCAGTATTTT.

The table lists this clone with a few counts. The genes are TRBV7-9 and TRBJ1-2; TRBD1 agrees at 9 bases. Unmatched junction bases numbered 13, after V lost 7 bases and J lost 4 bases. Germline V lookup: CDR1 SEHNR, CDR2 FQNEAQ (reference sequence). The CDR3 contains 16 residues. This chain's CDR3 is CASIERGTGSFYGYTF. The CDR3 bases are TGTGCCAGCATCGAACGGGGGACAGGGAGTTTCTATGGCTACACCTTC.